Shown below are 17 T cell receptor beta chains from a single sample sequenced in a study of post-analysis software for immune sequencing data. Sequencing libraries made from TCR beta cDNA carried unique molecular identifiers. MiXCR, applied by TCRdb to the PCR reads, yields one record per CDR3 protein. The sample carries approximately 690,000 distinct CDR3 sequences, 55% to 70% recorded once. Their recognized antigens are unknown. The study, taken as a whole, reports: Five or six TRBV segments, TRBV5-6, TRBV5-1 and TRBV20-1 among them, were found more frequent in patients than controls.

Sequencing was carried out using blood. These receptor sequences come from a girl aged 2 to 10 with multiple sclerosis.

This clonotype was picked up a small number of times. The chain couples TRBV20-1 to TRBJ2-7; D remains unclear. Germline V gene data show CDR1 as DFQATT and CDR2 as SNEGSKA (reference sequence). The CDR3 length is 15 residues. V was clipped by 0 bases and J by 3 bases, with 15 bases between them. The CDR3 protein is CSARDRRAYYYEQYF. For the CDR3, the DNA is TGCAGTGCTAGAGATAGAAGGGCTTATTACTACGAGCAGTACTTC.

The chain links TRBV12-3 or TRBV12-4 to TRBJ2-1, with 7 bases aligning to TRBD2. The CDR3 totals 14 residues. Unmatched junction bases numbered 6, after V lost 6 bases and J lost 4 bases. CDR3 sequence (DNA): TGTGCCAGCAGCGCGGGGAGGGGTTACAATGAGCAGTTCTTC. The encoded protein is CASSAGRGYNEQFF.

The chain employs TRBV27 and TRBJ2-1, with 13 nucleotides matching TRBD2. CDR1 is MNHEY and CDR2 is SMNVEV in the germline V gene (reference sequence). The V and J ends lost 6 bases and 0 bases, in that order; junction bases with no gene match: 14. The CDR3 has 20 amino acids. CDR3 nucleotide sequence: TGTGCCAGCAGGCCTCGACTAGCGGGGGGCGATAAAAGCTCCTACAATGAGCAGTTCTTC. Translated, it gives CASRPRLAGGDKSSYNEQFF.

The genes are TRBV4-2 and TRBJ2-1, with D uncertain. The CDR3 is 15 residues long. CDR1 and CDR2 from the germline V gene are LGHNA and YNFKEQ. V was trimmed by 1 base and J by 5 bases, leaving 12 bases between them. The CDR3 coding sequence is TGTGCCAGCAGCCAAGGGCCCCCGGACCACAATGAGCAGTTCTTC. Translated, it gives CASSQGPPDHNEQFF.

The chain links TRBV12-3 or TRBV12-4 to TRBJ1-2; 7 bases fit TRBD1. The CDR3 sequence is 13 residues long. Germline trimming cut 3 bases from V and 8 bases from J; bases unmatched to any gene: 6. CDR3 region: CASSFSQGQGYTF. CDR3 nucleotide sequence: TGTGCCAGCAGTTTCTCCCAGGGACAGGGCTACACCTTC.

CDR3 loop: CASSRDWDYEQYF. The CDR3 region has the DNA TGTGCCAGCAGCCGGGACTGGGACTACGAGCAGTACTTC. The chain has TRBV21-1 and TRBJ2-4; TRBD1 reflects the table's D call only, with no check against the DNA. TRBJ2-7 explains the end of the DNA better; the J call may be wrong. TRBV21-1 is tagged as a pseudogene. The CDR3 length is 13 residues.

The chain is built from TRBV12-3 or TRBV12-4 and TRBJ1-6, with 7 nucleotides matching TRBD1. Trimming at V came to 8 bases and at J to 14 bases, leaving 15 bases not matched to a gene. This CDR3 has 14 amino acids. CDR3 nucleotide sequence: TGTGCCAGCCGCGGAGGGGGCAGGGGTCCTACCCTCCACTTT. Protein product: CASRGGGRGPTLHF.

The chain has TRBV7-9 and TRBJ2-7; D possibly matches TRBD1 or TRBD2 (5 bases each). Germline V gene lookup returns CDR1 SEHNR and CDR2 FQNEAQ (reference sequence). V shed 5 bases and J shed 3 bases, with 26 bases lying between them. The CDR3 has 18 amino acids. DNA of the CDR3: TGTGCCAGCAGCCCCAGCTTCCTGGCGAGAGGGGCAGTCTACGAGCAGTACTTC. Translation gives CASSPSFLARGAVYEQYF.

J is TRBJ2-6 and V is TRBV10-3; 7 bases map to TRBD2. Germline V CDR1 and CDR2: ENHRY, SYGVKD. Trimming at V came to 8 bases and at J to 0 bases, leaving 7 bases not matched to a gene. CDR3 size: 16 residues. CDR3 nucleotide sequence: TGTGCCATCCGGGGGGACGGAGGCTCTGGGGCCAACGTCCTGACTTTC. As protein: CAIRGDGGSGANVLTF.

This chain uses TRBV12-3 or TRBV12-4 with TRBJ2-7, with D possibly TRBD2 on 6 matching bases. The germline V and J ends were trimmed by 9 bases and 5 bases, with 17 bases remaining between them. This CDR3 is built from 13 residues. As DNA, the CDR3 is TGTGCCAGGCTTTCTGCGGGGTCTGACGAGCAGTACTTC. It is translated as CARLSAGSDEQYF.

This clonotype was counted between two and nine times. The chain carries TRBV29-1 and TRBJ2-1; perhaps TRBD2 as D (6 bases). This CDR3 is 14 amino acids long. In germline, CDR1 is SQVTM, CDR2 ANQGSEA. V lost 0 bases and J lost 7, with 13 bases in between. This CDR3 reads CSVEEGGVGNEQFF. CDR3 coding DNA: TGCAGCGTTGAAGAGGGGGGAGTGGGGAATGAGCAGTTCTTC.

About this clonotype: At one of its ends the junction is not consistent with the germline gene, which may arise from a read error. This rearrangement joins TRBV15 to TRBJ1-4; D remains unclear. Germline CDR1 LNHNV, CDR2 YYDKDF (reference sequence). The CDR3 sequence is 13 residues long. The CDR3 DNA reads as TGTGCCACCAGCAGTCCTGGTAATGAAAAACCGTTTTTT. Translation gives CATSSPGNEKPFF.

This sequence joins TRBV24-1 and TRBJ2-2, with D unresolved. The V gene's germline CDR1 is KGHDR and CDR2 SFDVKD. The CDR3 consists of 13 residues. Trimming removed 7 bases from V and 6 bases from J, with 11 bases in between. CDR3 nucleotides: TGTGCCACCAGGGATCCCCTATCCGGGGAGCTGTTTTTT. This codes for CATRDPLSGELFF.

The chain joins TRBV4-2 to TRBJ2-5, with D perhaps matching TRBD2 (8 bases). Germline V gene sequence: CDR1 LGHNA, CDR2 YNFKEQ. Trimming took 2 bases from V and 4 from J, leaving 23 bases between them. CDR3 length: 18 amino acids. The CDR3 loop is CASSQTPGRGLLGETQYF. CDR3 DNA sequence: TGTGCCAGCAGCCAAACACCCGGGAGGGGGCTTCTCGGAGAGACCCAGTACTTC.

This clonotype has only a few counts. The rearrangement joins TRBV20-1 to TRBJ1-4, with TRBD1 identical over 10 bases. Germline V gene sequence: CDR1 DFQATT, CDR2 SNEGSKA (reference sequence). The V gene end was trimmed by 6 bases and the J gene end by 7 bases; junction bases not matched to a gene: 5. The CDR3 extends over 13 amino acids. The CDR3 sequence: CSAVRDRGEKLFF. CDR3 in DNA: TGCAGTGCGGTCCGGGACAGGGGTGAAAAACTGTTTTTT.

V gene TRBV6-1 combines with J gene TRBJ2-2; TRBD1 is a possible D gene (5 bases). The germline V and J ends were trimmed by 6 bases and 4 bases, with 27 bases remaining between them. The length of the CDR3 is 19 residues. The germline V gene encodes CDR1 MNHNS and CDR2 SASEGT. The CDR3, as DNA: TGTGCCAGCAGCCTCTACGTTATACAGGCAGATATTGGCACCGGGGAGCTGTTTTTT. Encoded protein: CASSLYVIQADIGTGELFF.

The CDR3 bases are TGTGCCAGCAGCATGCAGGGGGAACAGGGCGGGGGCAATGAGCAGTTCTTC. Translation: CASSMQGEQGGGNEQFF. V and J are TRBV21-1 and TRBJ2-1; the DNA was not compared with TRBD1, the D call given in the table. TRBV21-1 is a pseudogene segment. CDR3 length equals 17 residues.